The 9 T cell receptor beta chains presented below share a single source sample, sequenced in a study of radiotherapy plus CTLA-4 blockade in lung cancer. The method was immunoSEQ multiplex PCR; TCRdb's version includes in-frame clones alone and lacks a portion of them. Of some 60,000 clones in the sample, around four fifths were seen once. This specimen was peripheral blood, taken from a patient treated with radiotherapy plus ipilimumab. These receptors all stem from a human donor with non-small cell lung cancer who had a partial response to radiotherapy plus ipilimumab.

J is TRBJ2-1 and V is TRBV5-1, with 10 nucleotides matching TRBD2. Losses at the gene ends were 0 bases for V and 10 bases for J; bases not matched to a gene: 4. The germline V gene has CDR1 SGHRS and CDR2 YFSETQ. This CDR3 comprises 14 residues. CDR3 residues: CASSLGTSGGEQFF. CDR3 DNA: TGCGCCAGCAGCTTGGGGACTAGCGGAGGGGAGCAGTTCTTC.

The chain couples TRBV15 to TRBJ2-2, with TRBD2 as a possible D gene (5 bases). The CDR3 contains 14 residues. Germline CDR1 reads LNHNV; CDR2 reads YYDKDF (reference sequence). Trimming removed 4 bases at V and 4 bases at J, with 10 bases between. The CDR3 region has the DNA TGTGCCACCAGCACGGACTCGATCACCGGGGAGCTGTTTTTT. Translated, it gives CATSTDSITGELFF.

CDR3 residues: CASSLARGNEQFF. The DNA of the CDR3 is TGTGCCAGCAGCTTAGCGAGAGGCAATGAGCAGTTCTTC. The chain combines TRBV7-2 with TRBJ2-1, with unresolved D. Germline V gene data show CDR1 as SGHTA and CDR2 as FQGNSA. The V end lost 0 bases, the J end lost 6 bases, and 6 bases lay between the germline ends. This CDR3 contains 13 residues.

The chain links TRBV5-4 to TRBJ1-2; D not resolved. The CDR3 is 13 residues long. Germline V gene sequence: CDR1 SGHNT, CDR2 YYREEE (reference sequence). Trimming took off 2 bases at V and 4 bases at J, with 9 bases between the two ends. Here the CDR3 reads CASSLVVPYGYTF. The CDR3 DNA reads TGTGCCAGCAGCTTAGTAGTTCCCTATGGCTACACCTTC. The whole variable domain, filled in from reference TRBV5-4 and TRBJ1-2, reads ETGVTQSPTHLIKTRGQQVTLRCSSQSGHNTVSWYQQALGQGPQFIFQYYREEENGRGNFPPRFSGLQFPNYSSELNVNALELDDSALYLCASSLVVPYGYTFGSGTRLTVV.

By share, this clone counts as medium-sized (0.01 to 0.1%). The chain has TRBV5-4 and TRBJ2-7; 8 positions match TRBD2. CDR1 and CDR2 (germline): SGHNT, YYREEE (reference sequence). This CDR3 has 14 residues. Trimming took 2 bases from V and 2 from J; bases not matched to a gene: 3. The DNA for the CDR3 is TGTGCCAGCAGCTTAGCGGGGGCCCCCTACGAGCAGTACTTC. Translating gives CASSLAGAPYEQYF.

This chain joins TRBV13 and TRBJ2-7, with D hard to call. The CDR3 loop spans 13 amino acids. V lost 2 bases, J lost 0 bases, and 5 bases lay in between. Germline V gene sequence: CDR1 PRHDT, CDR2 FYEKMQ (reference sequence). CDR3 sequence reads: CASSLPSSYEQYF. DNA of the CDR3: TGTGCCAGCAGCTTACCCAGCTCCTACGAGCAGTACTTC. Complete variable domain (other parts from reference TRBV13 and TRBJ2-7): AAGVIQSPRHLIKEKRETATLKCYPIPRHDTVYWYQQGPGQDPQFLISFYEKMQSDKGSIPDRFSAQQFSDYHSELNMSSLELGDSALYFCASSLPSSYEQYFGPGTRLTVT.

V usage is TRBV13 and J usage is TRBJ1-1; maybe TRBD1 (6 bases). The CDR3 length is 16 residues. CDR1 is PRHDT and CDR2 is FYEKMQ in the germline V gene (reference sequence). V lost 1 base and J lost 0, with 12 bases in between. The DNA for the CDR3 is TGTGCCAGCAGCTTAGAAAGGGACACTCTGAACACTGAAGCTTTCTTT. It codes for CASSLERDTLNTEAFF.

The CDR3: CASSLNRYSGNTIYF. CDR3 DNA sequence: TGCGCCAGCAGCTTGAACCGCTACTCTGGAAACACCATATATTTT. V usage is TRBV5-1 and J usage is TRBJ1-3; D uncertain. This CDR3 comprises 15 residues. Between the trimmed V and J ends, which lost 1 base and 0 bases, there was a span of 8 bases. CDR1 and CDR2 from the germline V gene are SGHRS and YFSETQ.

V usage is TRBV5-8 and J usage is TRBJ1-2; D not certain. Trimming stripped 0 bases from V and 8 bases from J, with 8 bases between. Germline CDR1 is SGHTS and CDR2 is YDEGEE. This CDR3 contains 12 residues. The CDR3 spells CASSLEGEGYTF. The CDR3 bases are TGTGCCAGCAGCTTGGAAGGAGAGGGCTACACCTTC.